The sequence of this TCR gamma chain was determined in a study of gamma-delta chains in newborns, infants, children. The wider study: Microbial exposure reportedly drives polyclonal innate γδ T cell expansion after birth.

This clone counts as medium-sized (0.01 to 0.1%). Germline V gene sequence: CDR1 GITISATS, CDR2 ISYDGTV (reference sequence). The CDR3 sequence is 16 residues long. With V trimmed by 6 bases and J by 9 bases, 11 bases remained unmatched. With CATT, TCRdb re-called clones from the reads. The table records about 1,100 gamma-chain clones, about 4.3% of them present only once. The V call is TRGV9, the J call TRGJP. Sequenced input: blood. The TCR sequence derives from a child who was a newborn, infant or young child, either healthy, febrile or measles-vaccinated (not recorded which). The CDR3 here is CALWRQHGLGKKIKVF. The CDR3 nucleotides read TGTGCCTTGTGGAGACAGCACGGGTTGGGCAAAAAAATCAAGGTATTT.